A single sample is the source of the 14 T cell receptor beta chains below, sequenced in a study of beta chain features in type 1 diabetes. TCRB transcripts that were expressed got sequenced, as all of the isolated RNA had been reverse transcribed. Method: immunoSEQ multiplex PCR; TCRdb's copy keeps in-frame clones and lacks some. The table has more than 150,000 clones, 9% to 10% seen once; the top ten hold roughly 0.7%. Antigens for these TCRs are unknown. Points from the study as a whole: In all four CD4+ subsets, TCRB CDR3 length was significantly, moderately reduced in type 1 diabetes.

Sequenced material: central memory CD4+ T cells from blood. The receptors were sampled from a woman aged 25 to 39 with type 1 diabetes.

This clone was recorded at least ten times. The gene calls are TRBV18 and TRBJ2-7; TRBD1 matches 10 bases. This CDR3 is built from 14 residues. The V and J ends lost 3 bases and 7 bases, in that order; junction bases with no gene match: 6. Germline V gene sequence: CDR1 KGHSH, CDR2 LQKENI. The CDR3 protein is CASSPTGQGEEQYF. CDR3 DNA: TGTGCCAGCTCACCTACAGGACAGGGGGAAGAGCAGTACTTC. Full variable domain (missing parts from reference TRBV18 and TRBJ2-7): NAGVMQNPRHLVRRRGQEARLRCSPMKGHSHVYWYRQLPEEGLKFMVYLQKENIIDESGMPKERFSAEFPKEGPSILRIQQVVRGDSAAYFCASSPTGQGEEQYFGPGTRLTVT.

This clone occurred a few times. The chain employs TRBV7-9 and TRBJ2-7; possible D gene TRBD2, 5 bases. CDR3 length: 15 residues. Trimming shortened V by 2 bases and J by 2 bases, and 13 bases separated the two germline ends. CDR1 is SEHNR, CDR2 FQNEAQ, per germline (reference sequence). CDR3 bases: TGTGCCAGCAGCTTAAACGGTGGACTTACCTACGAGCAGTACTTC. This codes for CASSLNGGLTYEQYF.

The table lists this clone with a few counts. This sequence joins TRBV29-1 and TRBJ2-5, with TRBD1 matching over 11 bases. The V gene end was trimmed by 1 base and the J gene end by 1 base; junction bases not matched to a gene: 2. This CDR3 is 15 amino acids long. Germline lookup yields CDR1 SQVTM and CDR2 ANQGSEA. DNA for the CDR3: TGCAGCGTTGAAGGGACAGGGGGCTTCCAAGAGACCCAGTACTTC. Translated: CSVEGTGGFQETQYF.

This chain links TRBV5-4 with TRBJ1-2; possibly TRBD1 for D (6 bases). The CDR3 spans 14 residues. With 2 bases removed from V and 2 bases from J, the gap between germline ends came to 10 bases. The germline gives CDR1 SGHNT, CDR2 YYREEE (reference sequence). The CDR3 sequence: CASSLQGMNYGYTF. The CDR3 coding sequence is TGTGCCAGCAGCTTACAGGGTATGAACTATGGCTACACCTTC.

This clone was recorded at least ten times. Germline is not matched at one junction end, which may reflect a read error. V usage is TRBV7-7 and J usage is TRBJ1-1; D might be TRBD1 (6 bases). In germline, CDR1 is SSHAT, CDR2 FNYEAQ (reference sequence). The CDR3 is 13 amino acids. As DNA, the CDR3 is TGTGCTAGCAGCCGACAGGAGAACACTGAAGCTTTCTTT. Protein: CASSRQENTEAFF.

V and J are TRBV19 and TRBJ2-1, with TRBD2 matching over 8 bases. Germline V gives CDR1 LNHDA, CDR2 SQIVND (reference sequence). The CDR3 extends over 13 amino acids. Trimming took 5 bases from V and 10 from J; bases not matched to a gene: 7. The CDR3 DNA follows: TGTGCCAGTAGTTCGGGACTAGTGGGCGAGCAGTTCTTC. Its translation: CASSSGLVGEQFF.

In its sample, this clone was seen a few times. V and J are TRBV4-2 and TRBJ2-1; D perhaps matches TRBD2 (6 bases). V shed 0 bases and J shed 10 bases, with 16 bases lying between them. The CDR3 covers 15 residues. Germline assignment: CDR1 LGHNA and CDR2 YNFKEQ. CDR3 DNA sequence: TGTGCCAGCAGCCAAGAGTGGTTCGCGGGATCAGAGCAGTTCTTC. This translates into CASSQEWFAGSEQFF.

This clone has just a few counts. The rearrangement links TRBV19 to TRBJ2-6; D may be TRBD1 (6 bases). The CDR3 is 17 amino acids. With 3 bases removed from V and 1 base from J, the gap between germline ends came to 13 bases. Germline loops: CDR1 LNHDA, CDR2 SQIVND (reference sequence). CDR3 region: CASSMRTGFSGANVLTF. CDR3 in DNA: TGTGCCAGTAGTATGAGAACAGGGTTTTCTGGGGCCAACGTCCTGACTTTC.

V gene TRBV2 combines with J gene TRBJ2-5; no reliable D call. The J call may be faulty, since TRBJ2-7 better matches the DNA end. Per germline, CDR1 SNHLY and CDR2 FYNNEI. The CDR3 is made up of 12 amino acids. CDR3 coding DNA: TGTGCCAGCAGCGGTGGGCCCTACGAGCAGTACTTC. Translation: CASSGGPYEQYF.

A few counts support this clone. The V call is TRBV9, the J call TRBJ2-3, with D possibly matching TRBD1 (5 bases). Germline CDR1 SGDLS, CDR2 YYNGEE. V was clipped by 3 bases and J by 1 base, with 15 bases between them. The CDR3 is 16 residues long. CDR3 residues: CASSAPQGGGTDTQYF. CDR3 in DNA: TGTGCCAGCAGCGCCCCGCAGGGCGGTGGCACAGATACGCAGTATTTT.

V is TRBV7-3 and J is TRBJ1-1; no clear D gene. Germline V lookup: CDR1 SGHTA, CDR2 FQGTGA. This CDR3 has 12 residues. The V gene lost 5 bases and the J gene lost 9 bases, with 13 bases spanning the gap. As DNA, the CDR3 is TGTGCCAGCAGCCCCCCAGATGGGCAAGCTTTCTTT. As protein: CASSPPDGQAFF.

The sample holds a few counts of this clone. The chain couples TRBV7-2 to TRBJ2-1, with 8 bases aligning to TRBD2. Germline V gene data show CDR1 as SGHTA and CDR2 as FQGNSA. The CDR3 totals 16 residues. V lost 5 bases to trimming and J lost 12 bases; unmatched junction nucleotides: 18. The CDR3: CASSALRLAFGRGQFF. In nucleotides, the CDR3 is TGTGCCAGCAGCGCGCTCCGACTAGCGTTTGGGAGGGGGCAGTTCTTC.

This clone has a handful of counts. V and J are TRBV15 and TRBJ2-7, with TRBD1 as a possible D gene (6 bases). The CDR3 is 15 amino acids. Deletions cut 3 bases from V and 0 bases from J, with 12 bases between. Germline lookup yields CDR1 LNHNV and CDR2 YYDKDF (reference sequence). The CDR3 reads CATSSRTANSYEQYF. The CDR3 DNA reads TGTGCCACCAGCAGCCGGACAGCGAACTCCTACGAGCAGTACTTC.

The chain has TRBV29-1 and TRBJ2-7, with TRBD2 matching 9 bases. CDR3 length equals 14 residues. Trimming cost V 4 bases and J 0 bases; bases outside gene matches: 4. In germline, CDR1 is SQVTM, CDR2 ANQGSEA. In DNA form, the CDR3 reads TGCAGCGTTGGTAGCGGGAGCGCCTCCTACGAGCAGTACTTC. Protein: CSVGSGSASYEQYF.